The rows below give T cell receptor beta chains drawn from one sample of a study of shared clonotypes between healthy human individuals. Clones were sequenced by immunoSEQ multiplex PCR, and TCRdb holds only the in-frame ones, with some missing. In the table there are roughly 1 million clones, under 80% of which are singletons. Material: memory CD4+ T cells sorted from blood. All receptors derive from a man aged 18 to 35 in good health. CDR3s include the opening cysteine and the closing phenylalanine or tryptophan. D genes are given only for firm matches. Clone size is stated in some rows and not others, as once, few, many or a class when expanded.

abundance: .; j_gene: TRBJ2-5; v_gene: TRBV5-6; d_gene: .; len: 12; CDR3aa: CASSFPSETQYF; CDR3nt: TGTGCCAGCAGCTTTCCATCGGAGACCCAGTACTTC
abundance: .; j_gene: TRBJ1-2; v_gene: TRBV5-5; d_gene: .; len: 13; CDR3aa: CASSSRGHNGYTF; CDR3nt: TGTGCCAGCAGCTCTCGGGGGCATAATGGCTACACCTTC
abundance: few; j_gene: TRBJ2-5; v_gene: TRBV4-1; d_gene: .; len: 16; CDR3aa: CASSPGFGTVMETQYF; CDR3nt: TGCGCCAGCAGCCCGGGCTTTGGGACTGTAATGGAGACCCAGTACTTC
abundance: .; j_gene: TRBJ2-6; v_gene: TRBV7-6; d_gene: .; len: 14; CDR3aa: CASSLGAGANVLTF; CDR3nt: TGTGCCAGCAGCTTAGGGGCCGGGGCCAACGTCCTGACTTTC
abundance: .; j_gene: TRBJ1-1; v_gene: TRBV19; d_gene: .; len: 14; CDR3aa: CASSLRVVWTEAFF; CDR3nt: TGTGCCAGTAGTCTCAGGGTTGTTTGGACTGAAGCTTTCTTT
abundance: .; j_gene: TRBJ2-1; v_gene: TRBV5-1; d_gene: .; len: 14; CDR3aa: CASSLGTVPNEQFF; CDR3nt: TGCGCCAGCAGCTTGGGGACAGTCCCCAATGAGCAGTTCTTC
abundance: .; j_gene: TRBJ2-1; v_gene: TRBV7-8; d_gene: TRBD1; len: 17; CDR3aa: CASSLPLTGVRYNEQFF; CDR3nt: TGTGCCAGCAGCTTACCCCTGACAGGGGTAAGGTACAATGAGCAGTTCTTC
abundance: .; j_gene: TRBJ2-7; v_gene: TRBV11-3; d_gene: .; len: 12; CDR3aa: CASSLGGEEQYF; CDR3nt: TGTGCCAGCAGCTTGGGGGGTGAGGAGCAGTACTTC
abundance: few; j_gene: TRBJ2-5; v_gene: TRBV7-2; d_gene: .; len: 14; CDR3aa: CASRTGPTGETQYF; CDR3nt: TGTGCCAGCAGAACCGGACCAACCGGGGAGACCCAGTACTTC
abundance: .; j_gene: TRBJ2-7; v_gene: TRBV5-6; d_gene: TRBD1; len: 14; CDR3aa: CASTRDRGSYEQYF; CDR3nt: TGTGCCAGCACCAGAGACAGGGGCTCCTACGAGCAGTACTTC
abundance: .; j_gene: TRBJ2-5; v_gene: TRBV19; d_gene: TRBD2; len: 14; CDR3aa: CASSGQRESETQYF; CDR3nt: TGTGCCAGTAGTGGCCAGCGGGAGAGTGAGACCCAGTACTTC
abundance: .; j_gene: TRBJ2-5; v_gene: TRBV7-2; d_gene: .; len: 13; CDR3aa: CASSLERGETQYF; CDR3nt: TGTGCCAGCAGCTTAGAGAGAGGAGAGACCCAGTACTTC
abundance: .; j_gene: TRBJ1-1; v_gene: TRBV7-8; d_gene: .; len: 12; CDR3aa: CASNGANTEAFF; CDR3nt: TGTGCCAGCAACGGGGCGAACACTGAAGCTTTCTTT
abundance: .; j_gene: TRBJ1-1; v_gene: TRBV6-6; d_gene: .; len: 14; CDR3aa: CASSYSTGGAEAFF; CDR3nt: TGTGCCAGCAGTTACTCGACCGGAGGCGCTGAAGCTTTCTTT
abundance: .; j_gene: TRBJ2-1; v_gene: TRBV7-3; d_gene: TRBD2; len: 15; CDR3aa: CASSLTSGAHNEQFF; CDR3nt: TGTGCCAGCAGCTTGACTAGCGGGGCCCACAATGAGCAGTTCTTC
abundance: once; j_gene: TRBJ1-2; v_gene: TRBV7-9; d_gene: .; len: 13; CDR3aa: CASSLAALYGYTF; CDR3nt: TGTGCCAGCAGCTTAGCGGCCCTCTATGGCTACACCTTC
abundance: .; j_gene: TRBJ2-5; v_gene: TRBV2; d_gene: .; len: 13; CDR3aa: CAAAQNSQETQYF; CDR3nt: TGTGCCGCTGCCCAGAACAGCCAAGAGACCCAGTACTTC
abundance: .; j_gene: TRBJ2-7; v_gene: TRBV30; d_gene: TRBD1; len: 14; CDR3aa: CAWSVTGGFYEQYF; CDR3nt: TGTGCCTGGAGTGTAACAGGGGGTTTTTACGAGCAGTACTTC
abundance: .; j_gene: TRBJ1-2; v_gene: TRBV9; d_gene: .; len: 12; CDR3aa: CASRQMPYGYTF; CDR3nt: TGTGCCAGCAGACAGATGCCCTATGGCTACACCTTC
abundance: few; j_gene: TRBJ2-5; v_gene: TRBV19; d_gene: .; len: 14; CDR3aa: CASSPWTNQETQYF; CDR3nt: TGTGCCAGTAGTCCTTGGACTAATCAAGAGACCCAGTACTTC
abundance: .; j_gene: TRBJ1-6; v_gene: TRBV30; d_gene: .; len: 11; CDR3aa: CAWSSVSPLHF; CDR3nt: TGTGCCTGGAGTTCAGTTTCACCCCTCCACTTT
abundance: .; j_gene: TRBJ2-2; v_gene: TRBV5-1; d_gene: .; len: 15; CDR3aa: CASSFDPTGTGELFF; CDR3nt: TGCGCCAGCAGCTTCGACCCGACGGGCACCGGGGAGCTGTTTTTT
abundance: .; j_gene: TRBJ1-1; v_gene: TRBV11-2; d_gene: .; len: 16; CDR3aa: CASRPLQGRSDTEAFF; CDR3nt: TGTGCCAGCAGACCCTTGCAGGGCAGGTCGGACACTGAAGCTTTCTTT
abundance: .; j_gene: TRBJ2-1; v_gene: TRBV30; d_gene: TRBD2; len: 14; CDR3aa: CAWTPGLAGHEQFF; CDR3nt: TGTGCCTGGACTCCGGGGCTAGCGGGACATGAGCAGTTCTTC
abundance: .; j_gene: TRBJ2-1; v_gene: TRBV27; d_gene: .; len: 15; CDR3aa: CASSFGRTSYNEQFF; CDR3nt: TGTGCCAGCAGTTTTGGCAGGACCTCCTACAATGAGCAGTTCTTC
abundance: .; j_gene: TRBJ2-3; v_gene: TRBV29-1; d_gene: TRBD2; len: 14; CDR3aa: CSVLAGNGADTQYF; CDR3nt: TGCAGCGTACTAGCGGGCAATGGGGCAGATACGCAGTATTTT
abundance: few; j_gene: TRBJ1-3; v_gene: TRBV30; d_gene: .; len: 16; CDR3aa: CAWSVYGDTSGNTIYF; CDR3nt: TGTGCCTGGAGTGTGTACGGGGACACCTCTGGAAACACCATATATTTT
abundance: once; j_gene: TRBJ1-2; v_gene: TRBV6-5; d_gene: TRBD1; len: 14; CDR3aa: CASRDTGGGNGYTF; CDR3nt: TGTGCCAGCAGAGATACAGGGGGCGGAAATGGCTACACCTTC
abundance: .; j_gene: TRBJ2-1; v_gene: TRBV5-1; d_gene: .; len: 16; CDR3aa: CASSLEVGVSYNEQFF; CDR3nt: TGCGCCAGCAGCTTGGAAGTAGGGGTCTCCTACAATGAGCAGTTCTTC
abundance: .; j_gene: TRBJ1-6; v_gene: TRBV11-2; d_gene: .; len: 12; CDR3aa: CASSLMGSPLHF; CDR3nt: TGTGCCAGCAGCTTAATGGGGTCACCCCTCCACTTT
abundance: few; j_gene: TRBJ2-2; v_gene: TRBV4-1; d_gene: TRBD1; len: 16; CDR3aa: CASSPQGQLNTGELFF; CDR3nt: TGCGCCAGCAGCCCTCAGGGACAGCTCAACACCGGGGAGCTGTTTTTT
abundance: .; j_gene: TRBJ1-6; v_gene: TRBV6-1; d_gene: .; len: 14; CDR3aa: CASSEFRQPTPLHF; CDR3nt: TGTGCCAGCAGCGAATTTAGACAACCGACACCCCTCCACTTT
abundance: few; j_gene: TRBJ2-1; v_gene: TRBV6-5; d_gene: TRBD1; len: 13; CDR3aa: CASRLTQGSEQFF; CDR3nt: TGTGCCAGCAGACTAACACAGGGGAGTGAGCAGTTCTTC
abundance: .; j_gene: TRBJ2-5; v_gene: TRBV18; d_gene: .; len: 13; CDR3aa: CASSPVRQETQYF; CDR3nt: TGTGCCAGCTCACCAGTTCGCCAAGAGACCCAGTACTTC
abundance: .; j_gene: TRBJ2-1; v_gene: TRBV9; d_gene: TRBD2; len: 15; CDR3aa: CASSVEGGRKDEQFF; CDR3nt: TGTGCCAGCAGCGTAGAGGGCGGGAGGAAGGACGAGCAGTTCTTC
abundance: .; j_gene: TRBJ2-1; v_gene: TRBV5-6; d_gene: .; len: 18; CDR3aa: CASTSPSYRPSSYNEQFF; CDR3nt: TGTGCCAGTACTTCCCCTTCCTACAGGCCGTCCTCCTACAATGAGCAGTTCTTC
abundance: .; j_gene: TRBJ1-2; v_gene: TRBV5-1; d_gene: TRBD1; len: 15; CDR3aa: CASSFTQGASSGYTF; CDR3nt: TGCGCCAGCAGCTTCACACAGGGGGCGTCTAGTGGCTACACCTTC
abundance: .; j_gene: TRBJ1-2; v_gene: TRBV6-4; d_gene: .; len: 13; CDR3aa: CASSDGMAYGYTF; CDR3nt: TGTGCCAGCAGTGACGGGATGGCCTATGGCTACACCTTC
abundance: .; j_gene: TRBJ2-7; v_gene: TRBV11-2; d_gene: TRBD1; len: 12; CDR3aa: CASSSGQGATYF; CDR3nt: TGTGCCAGCAGCTCCGGACAGGGGGCCACATACTTC
abundance: .; j_gene: TRBJ2-1; v_gene: TRBV7-7; d_gene: .; len: 15; CDR3aa: CASSLGQGSYNEQFF; CDR3nt: TGTGCTAGCAGCTTAGGGCAGGGATCCTACAATGAGCAGTTCTTC
abundance: .; j_gene: TRBJ2-7; v_gene: TRBV11-2; d_gene: .; len: 13; CDR3aa: CASSSPSLVEQYF; CDR3nt: TGTGCCAGCAGCTCTCCCTCTCTGGTCGAGCAGTACTTC
abundance: .; j_gene: TRBJ2-3; v_gene: TRBV14; d_gene: .; len: 14; CDR3aa: CASSLIIGRDTQYF; CDR3nt: TGTGCCAGCAGCCTGATAATAGGGAGGGATACGCAGTATTTT
abundance: .; j_gene: TRBJ2-3; v_gene: TRBV7-3; d_gene: .; len: 15; CDR3aa: CASSFGGISTDTQYF; CDR3nt: TGTGCCAGCAGCTTCGGAGGGATCAGCACAGATACGCAGTATTTT
abundance: .; j_gene: TRBJ2-7; v_gene: TRBV2; d_gene: .; len: 14; CDR3aa: CASSTDRLTYEQYF; CDR3nt: TGTGCCAGCAGCACCGACAGGTTAACCTACGAGCAGTACTTC
abundance: .; j_gene: TRBJ2-7; v_gene: TRBV5-4; d_gene: .; len: 13; CDR3aa: CASSLSTSYEQYF; CDR3nt: TGTGCCAGCAGCTTGAGTACCTCCTACGAGCAGTACTTC
abundance: .; j_gene: TRBJ1-1; v_gene: TRBV2; d_gene: TRBD1; len: 14; CDR3aa: CASSQQGVGTEAFF; CDR3nt: TGTGCCAGCAGTCAACAGGGGGTAGGGACTGAAGCTTTCTTT
abundance: .; j_gene: TRBJ2-4; v_gene: TRBV4-3; d_gene: .; len: 18; CDR3aa: CASSQDPQGAQAKNIQYF; CDR3nt: TGCGCCAGCAGCCAAGATCCCCAGGGTGCACAAGCCAAAAACATTCAGTACTTC
abundance: .; j_gene: TRBJ2-5; v_gene: TRBV5-1; d_gene: TRBD2; len: 15; CDR3aa: CASSFTSGGQETQYF; CDR3nt: TGCGCCAGCAGCTTCACTAGCGGGGGGCAAGAGACCCAGTACTTC
abundance: many; j_gene: TRBJ1-6; v_gene: TRBV30; d_gene: .; len: 15; CDR3aa: CAWIPPGDYNSPLHF; CDR3nt: TGTGCCTGGATACCTCCGGGGGACTATAATTCACCCCTCCACTTT